This entry describes one TCR beta chain. This may be a read error, as it is one base from a much larger clone. The sample comes from a study of blood T cells in healthy people across ages. The CDR3 sequence is 13 residues long. CDR1 and CDR2 (germline): MNHNY, SVGAGI (reference sequence). Deletions cut 10 bases from V and 10 bases from J, with 22 bases between. Then a second PCR, running roughly 7 to 11 cycles, was carried out with a sample-barcoded 5' primer and a J-beta primer mix. TCRdb passed the 5' RACE reads through MiXCR, listing each CDR3 protein once. The data show about 1.1 million distinct CDR3 sequences, more than 30% seen once.

The TCR comes from a man aged 18 to 30 in good health. The rearrangement links TRBV6-6 to TRBJ1-2; D not certain. Sequencing used blood. CDR3 nucleotides: TGTGCCACCAAAACCAACCCCCGGGGAAACTACACCTTC. Translating it yields CATKTNPRGNYTF.